These 20 T cell receptor beta chains came from one sample sequenced in a study of blood T cell repertoires in COVID-19. Measured with immunoSEQ multiplex PCR; TCRdb has only the in-frame clones, and not every one. The data hold approximately 63,000 clones, with 76% observed a single time. Sequencing was performed on peripheral blood. Receptors were obtained from a woman over 75 with acute or convalescent COVID-19.

This chain connects TRBV10-1 to TRBJ2-3; 8 nucleotides line up with TRBD2. V lost 3 bases, J lost 5 bases, and 10 bases stayed unmatched. Germline V gene data show CDR1 as WNHNN and CDR2 as SYGVQD (reference sequence). The CDR3 has 16 amino acids. CDR3 amino acids: CASSDEGSGTGDTQYF. CDR3 sequence (DNA): TGCGCCAGCAGTGATGAGGGTAGCGGGACGGGAGATACGCAGTATTTT.

CDR3 loop: CASSPGQATYNEQFF. CDR3 nucleotides: TGTGCCAGCAGCCCGGGACAGGCGACCTACAATGAGCAGTTCTTC. This sequence joins TRBV7-6 and TRBJ2-1; 8 bases line up with TRBD1. Germline V gene lookup returns CDR1 SGHVS and CDR2 FNYEAQ. The CDR3 totals 15 residues. The V and J ends lost 5 bases and 2 bases, in that order; junction bases with no gene match: 5.

V usage is TRBV30 and J usage is TRBJ2-3, with 8 bases that match TRBD2. V was clipped by 4 bases and J by 0 bases; unmatched bases: 3. CDR3 size: 14 residues. Germline CDR1 and CDR2: GTSNPN and SVGIG (reference sequence). The CDR3 region is CAWTASGSTDTQYF. The CDR3 DNA reads TGTGCCTGGACGGCTAGCGGGAGCACAGATACGCAGTATTTT.

There are a few counts of this clone. The chain uses TRBV5-1 and TRBJ2-7; TRBD2 matches at 7 bases. Per the germline V gene, CDR1 is SGHRS and CDR2 is YFSETQ. V was clipped by 4 bases and J by 4 bases; unmatched bases: 11. The CDR3 runs to 15 residues. The CDR3 coding sequence is TGCGCCAGCAGCCCTTCTAGCGGTAGACAATACGAGCAGTACTTC. Translated: CASSPSSGRQYEQYF.

The genes are TRBV6-5 and TRBJ1-1, with D hard to call. Germline V gene data show CDR1 as MNHEY and CDR2 as SVGAGI. The CDR3 has 14 residues. Trimming took 2 bases from V and 5 from J, leaving 12 bases between them. Here the CDR3 DNA reads TGTGCCAGCAGTTACGGAACCCCGGGGACTGAAGCTTTCTTT. Translated, it gives CASSYGTPGTEAFF.

The chain couples TRBV11-2 to TRBJ1-5, with a possible D match to TRBD1 (6 bases). This CDR3 is 12 amino acids long. CDR1 is SGHAT and CDR2 is FQNNGV in the germline V gene. Trimming took 2 bases from V and 12 from J, leaving 11 bases between them. The CDR3 reads CASSLSAGVQHF. CDR3 bases: TGTGCCAGCAGCTTATCAGCAGGGGTCCAGCATTTT.

DNA for the CDR3: TGTGCCAGCAGCTCTTGGGGGAGGGATGAGCAGTTCTTC. Protein sequence: CASSSWGRDEQFF. The chain links TRBV7-3 to TRBJ2-1; 7 nucleotides align to TRBD2. The CDR3 runs 13 residues. Losses at the gene ends were 4 bases for V and 8 bases for J; bases not matched to a gene: 5. CDR1 and CDR2 from the germline V gene are SGHTA and FQGTGA.

The chain employs TRBV16 and TRBJ2-1; 8 positions agree with TRBD2. The V segment lost 3 bases and the J segment 7 bases; nucleotides outside the gene matches: 8. CDR1 and CDR2 from the germline V gene are KGHSY and FQNENV. The CDR3 is 15 residues long. The CDR3 DNA follows: TGTGCCAGCAGCCATAGCGGGATTGGGGGGAATGAGCAGTTCTTC. As protein: CASSHSGIGGNEQFF.

V and J are TRBV28 and TRBJ1-2; D not resolved. The germline V and J ends were trimmed by 8 bases and 8 bases, with 12 bases remaining between them. This CDR3 comprises 11 residues. Germline V gene lookup returns CDR1 MDHEN and CDR2 SYDVKM. The CDR3 DNA is TGTGCCAGCGCCGATAGGCGGGGCTACACCTTC. Translation: CASADRRGYTF.

In DNA, the CDR3 is TGCGCCAGCAGCTTGGCCGACGGACTAGCGGGTCCCGGGGAGCTGTTTTTT. It encodes CASSLADGLAGPGELFF. V is TRBV5-1 and J is TRBJ2-2, with 11 bases that match TRBD2. V was clipped by 0 bases and J by 6 bases; unmatched bases: 7. CDR3 length: 17 amino acids. Germline lookup yields CDR1 SGHRS and CDR2 YFSETQ. The complete variable domain, with remaining parts taken from reference TRBV5-1 and TRBJ2-2, reads KAGVTQTPRYLIKTRGQQVTLSCSPISGHRSVSWYQQTPGQGLQFLFEYFSETQRNKGNFPGRFSGRQFSNSRSEMNVSTLELGDSALYLCASSLADGLAGPGELFFGEGSRLTVL.

This clone has just one count. V usage is TRBV7-6 and J usage is TRBJ2-5; 7 bases line up with TRBD1. The V gene end was trimmed by 5 bases and the J gene end by 2 bases; junction bases not matched to a gene: 11. CDR1 and CDR2 (germline): SGHVS, FNYEAQ. CDR3 length: 16 amino acids. The CDR3 protein is CASSPFAPTGQETQYF. For the CDR3, the DNA is TGTGCCAGCAGCCCCTTCGCCCCGACAGGGCAAGAGACCCAGTACTTC.

The chain links TRBV5-1 to TRBJ2-7; D perhaps matches TRBD2 (6 bases). CDR1 SGHRS and CDR2 YFSETQ come from the germline V gene. The CDR3 consists of 14 residues. Trimming removed 2 bases from V and 5 bases from J, with 14 bases in between. CDR3 DNA: TGCGCCAGCAGCTTAGAACGGGGGATGGACGAGCAGTACTTC. It specifies CASSLERGMDEQYF.

The V and J genes are TRBV6-5 and TRBJ1-2, with 7 bases lining up with TRBD1. With 2 bases clipped from V and 2 bases from J, the junction kept 5 bases outside the gene matches. The germline V gene encodes CDR1 MNHEY and CDR2 SVGAGI. This CDR3 comprises 15 residues. Here the CDR3 DNA reads TGTGCCAGCAGTTACAGTTTGACAGGGAACTATGGCTACACCTTC. Translation: CASSYSLTGNYGYTF.

This chain links TRBV4-1 with TRBJ2-5; D possibly corresponds to TRBD2 (5 bases). The V and J ends lost 1 base and 5 bases respectively, with 14 bases between them. The CDR3 consists of 15 residues. CDR1 and CDR2 (germline): MGHRA, YSYEKL. CDR3 protein: CASSQVERSWETQYF. The DNA for the CDR3 is TGCGCCAGCAGCCAAGTGGAGCGGTCGTGGGAGACCCAGTACTTC.

The chain is built from TRBV6-5 and TRBJ1-3; perhaps TRBD1 as D (5 bases). V lost 2 bases to trimming and J lost 0 bases, with 5 bases between them. The CDR3 has 14 residues. CDR1 is MNHEY and CDR2 is SVGAGI in the germline V gene. Here the CDR3 reads CASSYTGSGNTIYF. Written as DNA, the CDR3 is TGTGCCAGCAGTTACACAGGCTCTGGAAACACCATATATTTT.

This clone appeared a few times. V gene TRBV5-1 combines with J gene TRBJ1-1; 12 bases match TRBD1. Germline loops: CDR1 SGHRS, CDR2 YFSETQ. The CDR3 totals 13 residues. V was clipped by 4 bases and J by 11 bases; unmatched bases: 6. This CDR3 is CASSVGQGAPAFF. CDR3 sequence (DNA): TGCGCCAGCAGCGTGGGACAGGGGGCGCCGGCTTTCTTT.

The DNA for the CDR3 is TGTGCCAGTAGTATTCAAACTAGTACGGAGACCCAGTACTTC. Its protein is CASSIQTSTETQYF. The rearrangement uses TRBV19 and TRBJ2-5, with D possibly TRBD2 on 5 matching bases. The CDR3 totals 14 residues. The germline gives CDR1 LNHDA, CDR2 SQIVND (reference sequence). Trimming took off 3 bases at V and 5 bases at J, with 13 bases between the two ends.

The chain uses TRBV5-1 and TRBJ1-5, with no clear D. This CDR3 is 13 amino acids long. Germline values: CDR1 SGHRS, CDR2 YFSETQ. Between the trimmed V and J ends, which lost 5 bases and 2 bases, there was a span of 8 bases. CDR3 nucleotide sequence: TGCGCCAGCAGTGCAAGCGGCAATCAGCCCCAGCATTTT. Protein sequence: CASSASGNQPQHF.

The V gene is TRBV7-9, the J gene TRBJ1-5; D is possibly TRBD1 (6 bases). This CDR3 region has 13 residues. CDR1 and CDR2 from the germline V gene are SEHNR and FQNEAQ (reference sequence). Trimming shortened V by 4 bases and J by 5 bases, and 9 bases separated the two germline ends. The CDR3 spells CASSSGVDQPQHF. The CDR3 DNA reads as TGTGCCAGCAGCTCAGGGGTCGATCAGCCCCAGCATTTT.

J is TRBJ2-5 and V is TRBV9, with 13 bases lining up with TRBD2. V dropped 4 bases and J dropped 5; count of bases not matched to a gene: 5. The CDR3 has 15 amino acids. Germline V CDR1 and CDR2: SGDLS, YYNGEE. The CDR3 nucleotides are TGTGCCAGCAGCACCGGACTAGCGGGAGTCGAGACCCAGTACTTC. It encodes CASSTGLAGVETQYF.